The 30 T cell receptor beta chains below all came from one sample that was sequenced in a study of Ad26.COV2.S vaccination and SARS-CoV-2 variants. Treatment of the sample: about 20 received Ad26.COV2.S at low or high dose, single or two shots; about 5 received placebo; per-sample allocation not given. Each sample was drawn 63 days after the first injection (of vaccine or placebo). Sequencing used immunoSEQ multiplex PCR; TCRdb keeps in-frame clones, though not all of them. The table lists hundreds of thousands of clones, about four fifths of them singletons. The sequences come from peripheral blood, collected in a trial of Ad26.COV2.S vaccine versus placebo. The receptors originated from a person between 18 and 65 years old who received the Ad26.COV2.S COVID-19 vaccine or a placebo.

The CDR3 bases are TGTGCCAGCTCACCATCCGCGGCAGGGACCACTGAAGCTTTCTTT. This translates into CASSPSAAGTTEAFF. The V gene is TRBV18, the J gene TRBJ1-1; tentative D call: TRBD1 (5 bases). The CDR3 loop spans 15 amino acids. Germline V gene sequence: CDR1 KGHSH, CDR2 LQKENI. V was pared by 2 bases and J by 4 bases, with 14 bases between.

The J gene is TRBJ1-2, the V gene TRBV29-1, with D perhaps matching TRBD1 (5 bases). Germline V gene lookup returns CDR1 SQVTM and CDR2 ANQGSEA. This CDR3 is built from 12 residues. The V end was cut by 2 bases, the J end by 5 bases, with 9 bases between. CDR3 residues: CSVERRDYGYTF. Written as DNA, the CDR3 is TGCAGCGTTGAACGCAGGGATTATGGCTACACCTTC.

The J gene is TRBJ1-6, the V gene TRBV4-1; D perhaps matches TRBD1 (5 bases). Germline V gives CDR1 MGHRA, CDR2 YSYEKL. CDR3 length equals 16 residues. With 1 base removed from V and 7 bases from J, the gap between germline ends came to 14 bases. The CDR3 spells CASSQGGGTMNSPLHF. The CDR3 region has the DNA TGCGCCAGCAGCCAAGGGGGGGGAACTATGAATTCACCCCTCCACTTT.

The rearrangement joins TRBV7-2 to TRBJ2-1; no definite D call. The germline V gene has CDR1 SGHTA and CDR2 FQGNSA. With 6 bases removed from V and 8 bases from J, the gap between germline ends came to 11 bases. This CDR3 region has 12 residues. CDR3 sequence reads: CASSSNPDEQFF. The CDR3 DNA reads as TGTGCCAGCAGTTCGAATCCAGATGAGCAGTTCTTC.

The V and J genes are TRBV30 and TRBJ1-3; TRBD1 agrees at 8 bases. Germline V gene lookup returns CDR1 GTSNPN and CDR2 SVGIG (reference sequence). J lost 2 bases, V lost 7 bases, and 7 bases had no gene match. This CDR3 has 14 amino acids. CDR3 in amino acids: CASGQGVTGNTIYF. The CDR3 nucleotides are TGTGCCTCAGGACAGGGAGTTACTGGAAACACCATATATTTT.

This chain uses TRBV7-3 with TRBJ2-3; 10 bases line up with TRBD2. Germline-derived CDR1 and CDR2 are SGHTA and FQGTGA. CDR3 length: 15 amino acids. The trim removed 1 base at V and 7 bases at J, leaving 5 bases unmatched. This chain's CDR3 is CASSLIASGGYTQYF. The CDR3 bases are TGTGCCAGCAGCTTAATCGCTAGCGGGGGATATACGCAGTATTTT. The full variable domain, completed using reference TRBV7-3 and TRBJ2-3, is GAGVSQTPSNKVTEKGKYVELRCDPISGHTALYWYRQSLGQGPEFLIYFQGTGAADDSGLPNDRFFAVRPEGSVSTLKIQRTERGDSAVYLCASSLIASGGYTQYFGPGTRLTVL.

Written as DNA, the CDR3 is TGTGCCAGCAGCGAAAGGGGGTACACAGATACGCAGTATTTT. This encodes CASSERGYTDTQYF. This rearrangement joins TRBV27 to TRBJ2-3; tentative D call: TRBD1 (6 bases). CDR1 is MNHEY, CDR2 SMNVEV, per germline (reference sequence). CDR3 length: 14 residues. V lost 6 bases and J 2 bases, leaving 12 bases between the germline ends.

This clone was recorded a few times. The sample has other DNA sequences that encode this CDR3 too. This chain joins TRBV18 and TRBJ2-5; tentative D call: TRBD2 (6 bases). V lost 3 bases and J 2 bases, leaving 7 bases between the germline ends. The CDR3 loop spans 13 amino acids. Germline values: CDR1 KGHSH, CDR2 LQKENI. The CDR3 sequence is CASSPGLQETQYF. CDR3 DNA: TGTGCCAGCTCACCGGGACTTCAAGAGACCCAGTACTTC.

The chain recombines TRBV3-1 (or the pseudogene TRBV3-2) with TRBJ1-2, with TRBD1 as a possible D gene (5 bases). Trimming left V 4 bases short and J 8 bases short, with 14 bases between. CDR1 is LGHDT, CDR2 YNNKEL, per germline (reference sequence). This CDR3 is 13 amino acids long. CDR3 loop: CASSPFGGGGYTF. CDR3 nucleotide sequence: TGTGCCAGCAGCCCGTTCGGGGGAGGAGGCTACACCTTC.

The V and J genes are TRBV4-1 and TRBJ2-3; tentatively, D is TRBD2 (7 bases). V was clipped by 0 bases and J by 0 bases, with 13 bases between them. Germline values: CDR1 MGHRA, CDR2 YSYEKL. The CDR3 has 17 amino acids. In nucleotides, the CDR3 is TGCGCCAGCAGCCAAGATCTGGCGGGGGCTAGCACAGATACGCAGTATTTT. As protein: CASSQDLAGASTDTQYF.

CDR3 sequence reads: CASSPWTVPTEAFF. CDR3 sequence (DNA): TGTGCCAGCAGTCCCTGGACGGTTCCCACTGAAGCTTTCTTT. The rearrangement uses TRBV27 and TRBJ1-1; no clear D gene. Germline loops: CDR1 MNHEY, CDR2 SMNVEV (reference sequence). This CDR3 is 14 amino acids long. V shed 5 bases and J shed 4 bases, with 14 bases lying between them.

This rearrangement joins TRBV9 to TRBJ2-3; 14 bases line up with TRBD2. J gave up 2 bases and V 3 bases, and 5 bases lay outside the gene matches. The CDR3 sequence is 17 residues long. The germline CDR1 and CDR2 sequences are SGDLS and YYNGEE. CDR3 amino acids: CASSGRLAGGPTDTQYF. The CDR3 DNA reads as TGTGCCAGCAGCGGACGACTAGCGGGAGGGCCCACAGATACGCAGTATTTT.

V is TRBV6-5 and J is TRBJ1-4; a possible D gene is TRBD1 (5 bases). Germline CDR1 MNHEY, CDR2 SVGAGI. The CDR3 loop spans 13 amino acids. The V gene lost 6 bases and the J gene lost 8 bases, with 13 bases spanning the gap. The CDR3 DNA reads as TGTGCCAGCAGCACCAGGGAACGCGAAAAACTGTTTTTT. Translation: CASSTREREKLFF.

V is TRBV15 and J is TRBJ2-7; 8 nucleotides align to TRBD1. The V gene's germline CDR1 is LNHNV and CDR2 YYDKDF (reference sequence). The CDR3 runs to 14 residues. Germline trimming cut 5 bases from V and 4 bases from J; bases unmatched to any gene: 7. This CDR3 is CATSGDRPSYEQYF. CDR3 DNA: TGTGCCACCAGCGGGGACAGGCCCTCTTACGAGCAGTACTTC.

The V call is TRBV12-3 or TRBV12-4, the J call TRBJ1-1, with TRBD1 as a possible D gene (5 bases). The length of the CDR3 is 12 residues. V lost 6 bases and J 7 bases, leaving 12 bases between the germline ends. CDR3 residues: CASRLQGREAFF. Written as DNA, the CDR3 is TGTGCCAGCAGACTTCAGGGACGTGAAGCTTTCTTT.

The J gene is TRBJ2-4, the V gene TRBV6-5, with D perhaps matching TRBD2 (6 bases). Germline V gene data show CDR1 as MNHEY and CDR2 as SVGAGI. CDR3 size: 15 residues. Trimming removed 7 bases from V and 0 bases from J, with 13 bases in between. The CDR3 protein is CASTVGTLAKNIQYF. The CDR3 DNA is TGTGCCAGCACCGTTGGGACTCTAGCCAAAAACATTCAGTACTTC.

Of note for this clone: The identical CDR3 is also encoded by other nucleotide sequences in the sample. V usage is TRBV20-1 and J usage is TRBJ1-2; D is ambiguous. V was pared by 1 base and J by 6 bases, with 3 bases between. Germline CDR1 is DFQATT and CDR2 is SNEGSKA (reference sequence). The CDR3 runs to 10 residues. This CDR3 is CSARGDGYTF. The CDR3 bases are TGCAGTGCTAGAGGGGATGGCTACACCTTC.

This chain uses TRBV7-2 with TRBJ2-5, with no clear D. The CDR3 consists of 12 residues. V was clipped by 5 bases and J by 5 bases, with 9 bases between them. Germline V gives CDR1 SGHTA, CDR2 FQGNSA. DNA for the CDR3: TGTGCCAGCAGCCCCTTTTTGGAGACCCAGTACTTC. Amino acid sequence: CASSPFLETQYF.

The chain couples TRBV27 to TRBJ1-1; D not resolved. Germline V gives CDR1 MNHEY, CDR2 SMNVEV (reference sequence). The CDR3 runs to 15 residues. V gave up 3 bases and J gave up 1 base, with 12 bases separating them. CDR3 nucleotides: TGTGCCAGCAGTTTTGGGCCGATCCCGAACACTGAAGCTTTCTTT. Translation gives CASSFGPIPNTEAFF.

The gene calls are TRBV7-9 and TRBJ2-7, with D possibly being TRBD1 or TRBD2 (5 bases each). Trimming removed 3 bases from V and 5 bases from J, with 14 bases in between. The CDR3 extends over 14 amino acids. CDR1 and CDR2 from the germline V gene are SEHNR and FQNEAQ (reference sequence). This CDR3 is CASSLQGWENEQYF. As DNA, the CDR3 is TGTGCCAGCAGCTTGCAGGGTTGGGAGAACGAGCAGTACTTC.

In its sample, this clone was seen a few times. The chain couples TRBV18 to TRBJ1-1, with D unresolved. Germline-derived CDR1 and CDR2 are KGHSH and LQKENI. The V gene lost 3 bases and the J gene lost 1 base, with 9 bases spanning the gap. The CDR3 sequence is 14 residues long. The CDR3 nucleotides are TGTGCCAGCTCACCCACTTCAACGAACACTGAAGCTTTCTTT. Translation: CASSPTSTNTEAFF. Full variable domain (outside the CDR3, taken from reference TRBV18 and TRBJ1-1): NAGVMQNPRHLVRRRGQEARLRCSPMKGHSHVYWYRQLPEEGLKFMVYLQKENIIDESGMPKERFSAEFPKEGPSILRIQQVVRGDSAAYFCASSPTSTNTEAFFGQGTRLTVV.

V usage is TRBV5-1 and J usage is TRBJ2-1; 11 bases agree with TRBD2. This CDR3 is built from 14 residues. The ends lost 5 bases at V and 7 bases at J; junction bases unmatched: 5. Germline lookup yields CDR1 SGHRS and CDR2 YFSETQ. The CDR3, as DNA: TGCGCCAGCAGTTCCGGACTAGCGGGTAATGAGCAGTTCTTC. Translating gives CASSSGLAGNEQFF.

J is TRBJ2-1 and V is TRBV20-1; TRBD2 might be the D (5 bases). Germline V gene data show CDR1 as DFQATT and CDR2 as SNEGSKA (reference sequence). Trimming removed 3 bases from V and 6 bases from J, with 12 bases in between. This CDR3 is built from 13 residues. For the CDR3, the DNA is TGCAGTGCTAGTCCTGATGCGGGCAATGAGCAGTTCTTC. Its protein product is CSASPDAGNEQFF.

This clone appeared a single time. DNA of the CDR3: TGTGCCAGCAGCCCTAGCGTCGGAAACATTCAGTACTTC. This translates into CASSPSVGNIQYF. The V gene is TRBV11-2, the J gene TRBJ2-4, with a tentative D call TRBD2 (6 bases). The CDR3 is 13 amino acids. The V gene lost 5 bases and the J gene lost 6 bases, with 11 bases spanning the gap. CDR1 is SGHAT, CDR2 FQNNGV, per germline.

This chain joins TRBV3-1 (or the pseudogene TRBV3-2) and TRBJ1-6; 7 bases line up with TRBD1. Germline V gene sequence: CDR1 LGHDT, CDR2 YNNKEL (reference sequence). The CDR3 length is 16 residues. V was pared by 1 base and J by 9 bases, with 9 bases of the junction left unmatched. The CDR3 sequence: CASSQGAGGRVSPLHF. Written as DNA, the CDR3 is TGTGCCAGCAGCCAAGGGGCAGGGGGTCGGGTTTCACCCCTCCACTTT.

Of note for this clone: Other DNA sequences from this sample encode an identical CDR3 as well. V and J are TRBV6-6 and TRBJ1-2; D is perhaps TRBD1 (6 bases). Germline-derived CDR1 and CDR2 are MNHNY and SVGAGI (reference sequence). V was shortened by 2 bases and J by 8 bases, with 15 bases between the two germline ends. The CDR3 sequence is 14 residues long. The chain's CDR3 is CASSYLGRGDGYTF. The CDR3 coding sequence is TGTGCCAGCAGTTACCTGGGGAGGGGGGACGGCTACACCTTC.

The V and J genes are TRBV4-2 and TRBJ2-3; D not resolved. V was cut by 1 base and J by 0 bases, with 5 bases left in between. The V gene's germline CDR1 is LGHNA and CDR2 YNFKEQ. This CDR3 is 14 amino acids long. Here the CDR3 reads CASSQGASTDTQYF. CDR3 bases: TGTGCCAGCAGCCAAGGAGCTAGCACAGATACGCAGTATTTT.

The genes are TRBV2 and TRBJ1-5; 9 bases agree with TRBD1. Germline V CDR1 and CDR2: SNHLY, FYNNEI. This CDR3 has 14 amino acids. V lost 4 bases to trimming and J lost 11 bases; unmatched junction nucleotides: 9. CDR3 coding DNA: TGTGCCAGCAGTGGGACAGGGGATTTTGTGGCCCAGCATTTT. Translation gives CASSGTGDFVAQHF.

This clone came up once. This chain links TRBV5-1 with TRBJ1-6; a weak D match, TRBD1 (6 bases). V lost 3 bases and J 7 bases, leaving 17 bases between the germline ends. Germline-derived CDR1 and CDR2 are SGHRS and YFSETQ. The CDR3 is 16 residues long. CDR3 protein: CASSSFTTGLNSPLHF. DNA of the CDR3: TGCGCCAGCAGCTCGTTCACGACAGGTCTGAATTCACCCCTCCACTTT.

The chain combines TRBV27 with TRBJ1-1; possible D gene TRBD1, 5 bases. There are 13 residues in the CDR3. Germline V gene data show CDR1 as MNHEY and CDR2 as SMNVEV (reference sequence). V lost 5 bases and J 0 bases, leaving 7 bases between the germline ends. The DNA for the CDR3 is TGTGCCAGCAGTGACAGCATGAACACTGAAGCTTTCTTT. Protein product: CASSDSMNTEAFF.